Following are 32 T cell receptor beta chains from one sample sequenced in a study of cytomegalovirus exposure and HLA in healthy donors. The study ran its PCR with 60 Vbeta and 13 Jbeta primers. Assay: immunoSEQ multiplex PCR; the TCRdb copy retains only in-frame clones and omits some. The sample has roughly 180,000 clones, almost 85% seen once. Material for sequencing was PBMCs. These receptors were obtained from a girl aged 10 to 17 in good health and CMV-seropositive.

The chain employs TRBV18 and TRBJ2-5, with D possibly matching TRBD1 (6 bases). Germline V gene data show CDR1 as KGHSH and CDR2 as LQKENI. Trimming took 2 bases from V and 5 from J, leaving 15 bases between them. The CDR3 is 15 amino acids. CDR3 DNA sequence: TGTGCCAGCTCACCAGACGACAGGTGGCTGGAGACCCAGTACTTC. Its protein product is CASSPDDRWLETQYF.

V gene TRBV5-6 combines with J gene TRBJ2-5, with D possibly matching TRBD1 (6 bases). Germline CDR1 and CDR2: SGHDT and YYEEEE. V was cut by 5 bases and J by 12 bases, with 17 bases left in between. This CDR3 has 12 residues. The CDR3 here is CASREIRGLEYF. The DNA for the CDR3 is TGTGCCAGCAGGGAAATTAGGGGGTTGGAGTACTTC.

The genes are TRBV11-3 and TRBJ2-2, with 7 bases lining up with TRBD2. This CDR3 has 19 amino acids. The germline gives CDR1 SGHNT, CDR2 YENEEA. V lost 1 base to trimming and J lost 4 bases; unmatched junction nucleotides: 15. CDR3 in DNA: TGTGCCAGCAGCTTAGCCGATATGGGGAGGGGCAATCCCACCGGGGAGCTGTTTTTT. It codes for CASSLADMGRGNPTGELFF. Using reference TRBV11-3 and TRBJ2-2 for the parts outside the CDR3, the full variable domain is EAGVVQSPRYKIIEKKQPVAFWCNPISGHNTLYWYLQNLGQGPELLIRYENEEAVDDSQLPKDRFSAERLKGVDSTLKIQPAELGDSAVYLCASSLADMGRGNPTGELFFGEGSRLTVL.

The chain joins TRBV6-5 to TRBJ2-7; D remains ambiguous. CDR1 and CDR2 from the germline V gene are MNHEY and SVGAGI. With 3 bases removed from V and 0 bases from J, the gap between germline ends came to 9 bases. The CDR3 is made up of 14 amino acids. The DNA of the CDR3 is TGTGCCAGCAGTTATTCTCAGGACTCCTACGAGCAGTACTTC. It encodes CASSYSQDSYEQYF.

J is TRBJ1-1 and V is TRBV9; D gene uncertain. There are 15 residues in the CDR3. Germline assignment: CDR1 SGDLS and CDR2 YYNGEE. Trimming left V 0 bases short and J 0 bases short, with 9 bases between. The CDR3 is CASSVAGELNTEAFF. The DNA of the CDR3 is TGTGCCAGCAGCGTAGCTGGGGAGCTGAACACTGAAGCTTTCTTT.

This clone was seen only once. The genes are TRBV11-3 and TRBJ1-1; D is possibly TRBD1 (5 bases). This CDR3 comprises 14 residues. The germline V gene has CDR1 SGHNT and CDR2 YENEEA. Trimming left V 6 bases short and J 3 bases short, with 14 bases between. DNA of the CDR3: TGTGCCAGCAGGAGCAGGGTTAAGGACACTGAAGCTTTCTTT. It encodes CASRSRVKDTEAFF.

This clone appeared a single time. This chain connects TRBV2 to TRBJ1-3; D gene ambiguous. The CDR3 consists of 13 residues. The V end was cut by 0 bases, the J end by 6 bases, with 6 bases between. Germline V gene sequence: CDR1 SNHLY, CDR2 FYNNEI. The CDR3 reads CASSEASPNTIYF. The CDR3 region has the DNA TGTGCCAGCAGTGAAGCTAGCCCAAACACCATATATTTT.

This rearrangement joins TRBV15 to TRBJ2-7, with D tentatively TRBD1 (7 bases). Germline assignment: CDR1 LNHNV and CDR2 YYDKDF (reference sequence). V lost 1 base to trimming and J lost 0 bases, with 10 bases between them. CDR3 size: 15 residues. This CDR3 is CATSRGGDSSYEQYF. The CDR3 DNA reads TGTGCCACCAGCAGAGGCGGGGACAGCTCCTACGAGCAGTACTTC.

The chain employs TRBV5-1 and TRBJ2-1; a weak D match, TRBD2 (6 bases). V was clipped by 0 bases and J by 1 base, with 8 bases between them. CDR3 size: 15 residues. CDR1 and CDR2 (germline): SGHRS, YFSETQ. The DNA for the CDR3 is TGCGCCAGCAGCTTGGTGGGGGGATCCTACAATGAGCAGTTCTTC. It specifies CASSLVGGSYNEQFF.

The gene calls are TRBV4-1 and TRBJ1-1; TRBD1 agrees at 7 bases. The CDR3 contains 12 residues. From germline, CDR1 is MGHRA and CDR2 YSYEKL. V gave up 3 bases and J gave up 7 bases; unmatched junction bases: 2. The CDR3: CASSQGTDEAFF. The DNA of the CDR3 is TGCGCCAGCAGCCAGGGGACAGATGAAGCTTTCTTT.

This clone is a singleton in its sample. The chain is built from TRBV7-8 and TRBJ2-5, with 7 positions matching TRBD1. CDR1 is SGHVS, CDR2 FQNEAQ, per germline. Unmatched junction bases numbered 3, after V lost 5 bases and J lost 3 bases. CDR3 size: 13 residues. The CDR3 protein is CASSRDREETQYF. The CDR3 region has the DNA TGTGCCAGCAGCCGTGACAGGGAAGAGACCCAGTACTTC.

V usage is TRBV11-2 and J usage is TRBJ1-4; D call uncertain. CDR3 length: 17 residues. The V gene lost 3 bases and the J gene lost 5 bases, with 19 bases spanning the gap. Germline V gives CDR1 SGHAT, CDR2 FQNNGV. The CDR3 protein is CASSFPGEGISNEKLFF. In DNA form, the CDR3 reads TGTGCCAGCAGCTTCCCCGGTGAGGGAATTTCGAATGAAAAACTGTTTTTT.

The V and J genes are TRBV7-6 and TRBJ1-4; D gene uncertain. Germline V gene lookup returns CDR1 SGHVS and CDR2 FNYEAQ. The CDR3 has 14 residues. V was clipped by 1 base and J by 5 bases, with 8 bases between them. CDR3 bases: TGTGCCAGCAGCTTAGGAGGGCCGAATGAAAAACTGTTTTTT. It is translated as CASSLGGPNEKLFF.

The CDR3 sequence: CASSKKGAGGANTEAFF. In nucleotides, the CDR3 is TGTGCCAGCAGCAAAAAGGGGGCGGGAGGGGCTAACACTGAAGCTTTCTTT. This rearrangement joins TRBV21-1 to TRBJ1-1. TRBV21-1 is noted as a pseudogene. The CDR3 runs to 17 residues.

The rearrangement links TRBV6-6 to TRBJ1-6, with TRBD1 identical over 11 bases. CDR1 is MNHNY and CDR2 is SVGAGI in the germline V gene (reference sequence). The CDR3 contains 16 residues. Trimming took 5 bases from V and 9 from J; bases not matched to a gene: 9. CDR3 residues: CASSGQGAKNGSPLHF. CDR3 coding DNA: TGTGCCAGCAGTGGACAGGGGGCAAAGAACGGTTCACCCCTCCACTTT.

The chain recombines TRBV5-1 with TRBJ1-1, with TRBD1 as a possible D gene (5 bases). The V gene lost 4 bases and the J gene lost 1 base, with 20 bases spanning the gap. Germline CDR1 SGHRS, CDR2 YFSETQ. CDR3 length: 17 residues. The chain's CDR3 is CASSLWGRQTTNTEAFF. Here the CDR3 DNA reads TGCGCCAGCAGCCTTTGGGGAAGACAGACCACGAACACTGAAGCTTTCTTT. Full variable domain (remainder filled in from reference TRBV5-1 and TRBJ1-1): KAGVTQTPRYLIKTRGQQVTLSCSPISGHRSVSWYQQTPGQGLQFLFEYFSETQRNKGNFPGRFSGRQFSNSRSEMNVSTLELGDSALYLCASSLWGRQTTNTEAFFGQGTRLTVV.

This clone appeared once. This sequence joins TRBV4-1 and TRBJ2-7, with D perhaps matching TRBD2 (5 bases). Trimming took 1 base from V and 1 from J, leaving 8 bases between them. From germline, CDR1 is MGHRA and CDR2 YSYEKL. The CDR3 runs 14 residues. The CDR3 is CASSQVAGSYEQYF. The CDR3 DNA reads as TGCGCCAGCAGCCAAGTGGCGGGTTCCTACGAGCAGTACTTC.

V and J are TRBV1 and TRBJ1-2. TRBV1 is a known pseudogene. This CDR3 has 16 amino acids. The CDR3 DNA is TGCACCAGCAGCCAAGAACCCAATCGGGGGGAGGATGGCTACACCTTC. This translates into CTSSQEPNRGEDGYTF.

The chain carries TRBV18 and TRBJ1-6; weak D call: TRBD1 (5 bases). Between the trimmed V and J ends, which lost 5 bases and 6 bases, there was a span of 8 bases. This CDR3 has 13 amino acids. The germline V gene has CDR1 KGHSH and CDR2 LQKENI. The CDR3, as DNA: TGTGCCAGCTCATCCCAGGGTAATTCACCCCTCCACTTT. Translating it yields CASSSQGNSPLHF.

J is TRBJ1-2 and V is TRBV6-6; possibly TRBD1 for D (6 bases). CDR3 length equals 14 residues. Germline V CDR1 and CDR2: MNHNY, SVGAGI (reference sequence). The V end lost 0 bases, the J end lost 2 bases, and 7 bases lay between the germline ends. CDR3 in DNA: TGTGCCAGCAGTTACTCGGACAGAAACTATGGCTACACCTTC. The encoded protein is CASSYSDRNYGYTF.

J is TRBJ1-1 and V is TRBV7-3, with 8 bases aligning to TRBD1. CDR1 SGHTA and CDR2 FQGTGA come from the germline V gene. The CDR3 length is 14 residues. With V trimmed by 5 bases and J by 5 bases, 7 bases remained unmatched. The CDR3 loop is CASSLKQGGTEAFF. CDR3 coding DNA: TGTGCCAGCAGCCTGAAACAGGGGGGGACTGAAGCTTTCTTT.

The V gene is TRBV28, the J gene TRBJ1-2; D is undetermined. The CDR3 is 13 amino acids. The germline V and J ends were trimmed by 1 base and 4 bases, with 7 bases remaining between them. Germline CDR1 is MDHEN and CDR2 is SYDVKM. The CDR3 sequence: CASSLSGLYGYTF. For the CDR3, the DNA is TGTGCCAGCAGTTTATCAGGACTCTATGGCTACACCTTC.

This rearrangement joins TRBV5-1 to TRBJ1-2; no clear D. The CDR3 consists of 13 residues. V was pared by 2 bases and J by 4 bases, with 9 bases between. Germline V gives CDR1 SGHRS, CDR2 YFSETQ. CDR3 sequence: CASSFSDSYGYTF. The CDR3 bases are TGCGCCAGCAGCTTCAGTGATTCCTATGGCTACACCTTC. Complete variable domain (other parts from reference TRBV5-1 and TRBJ1-2): KAGVTQTPRYLIKTRGQQVTLSCSPISGHRSVSWYQQTPGQGLQFLFEYFSETQRNKGNFPGRFSGRQFSNSRSEMNVSTLELGDSALYLCASSFSDSYGYTFGSGTRLTVV.

This clone was detected only once. This chain uses TRBV28 with TRBJ1-1, with D possibly matching TRBD1 (5 bases). Germline-derived CDR1 and CDR2 are MDHEN and SYDVKM. This CDR3 has 14 amino acids. The V end lost 1 base, the J end lost 6 bases, and 12 bases lay between the germline ends. In DNA form, the CDR3 reads TGTGCCAGCAGTTTATCCGGCAGGGTTGCTGAAGCTTTCTTT. The encoded protein is CASSLSGRVAEAFF.

The chain uses TRBV4-2 and TRBJ1-1; TRBD1 might be the D (6 bases). Germline CDR1 LGHNA, CDR2 YNFKEQ. This CDR3 spans 18 amino acids. Between the trimmed V and J ends, which lost 2 bases and 2 bases, there was a span of 21 bases. The CDR3 sequence: CASSQKRNSSGDNTEAFF. CDR3 DNA: TGTGCCAGCAGCCAAAAAAGGAACAGTTCAGGGGATAACACTGAAGCTTTCTTT.

The gene calls are TRBV27 and TRBJ2-3, with TRBD2 identical over 13 bases. Germline assignment: CDR1 MNHEY and CDR2 SMNVEV (reference sequence). V lost 4 bases and J lost 3; bases outside the gene matches: 4. The CDR3 is 16 residues long. The CDR3 sequence: CASSSPTSGGTDTQYF. CDR3 bases: TGTGCCAGCAGTTCGCCGACTAGCGGGGGGACAGATACGCAGTATTTT.

The V call is TRBV6-1, the J call TRBJ2-1; 11 nucleotides align to TRBD2. This CDR3 has 15 residues. V was clipped by 6 bases and J by 3 bases; unmatched bases: 4. Per germline, CDR1 MNHNS and CDR2 SASEGT. Here the CDR3 reads CASRIAGGLYNEQFF. CDR3 in DNA: TGTGCCAGCAGGATAGCGGGGGGGCTCTACAATGAGCAGTTCTTC.

The chain carries TRBV6-1 and TRBJ1-2; TRBD1 might be the D (5 bases). There are 14 residues in the CDR3. The ends were cut back, 5 bases at V and 5 bases at J, with 15 bases in the middle. Germline V gives CDR1 MNHNS, CDR2 SASEGT. The CDR3 sequence is CASSTQDSNYGYTF. The CDR3 DNA is TGTGCCAGCAGTACTCAAGACAGCAATTATGGCTACACCTTC.

This chain links TRBV11-3 with TRBJ1-1, with D possibly being TRBD1 (6 bases). Germline CDR1 reads SGHNT; CDR2 reads YENEEA. V lost 9 bases and J lost 0, with 11 bases in between. The CDR3 sequence is 13 residues long. The CDR3 loop is CASLRDMNTEAFF. The CDR3 DNA reads as TGTGCCAGTCTCCGGGACATGAACACTGAAGCTTTCTTT.

The rearrangement joins TRBV12-5 to TRBJ2-3; D is possibly TRBD2 (6 bases). V lost 6 bases, J lost 0 bases, and 19 bases lay in between. The CDR3 is made up of 17 amino acids. The V gene's germline CDR1 is LGHNT and CDR2 FRNRAP. CDR3 sequence: CASGASGGLGSTDTQYF. The DNA for the CDR3 is TGTGCTAGTGGGGCCTCTGGGGGGTTAGGTAGCACAGATACGCAGTATTTT.

The chain recombines TRBV10-1 with TRBJ2-1; 16 bases fit TRBD2. The CDR3 length is 16 residues. The junction had 4 bases not matched to a gene; V was cut back by 5 bases and J by 6 bases. The germline V gene encodes CDR1 WNHNN and CDR2 SYGVQD (reference sequence). The CDR3 region has the DNA TGCGCCAGCAGTTCGGGACTAGCGGGGGGGCCCAATGAGCAGTTCTTC. It translates to CASSSGLAGGPNEQFF.

This chain uses TRBV9 with TRBJ1-3; tentatively, D is TRBD1 (6 bases). V dropped 1 base and J dropped 0 bases, with 14 bases sitting between them. The CDR3 is 17 residues long. Per the germline V gene, CDR1 is SGDLS and CDR2 is YYNGEE. The CDR3 region is CASSVKGDTSSGNTIYF. As DNA, the CDR3 is TGTGCCAGCAGCGTAAAGGGGGATACGAGCTCTGGAAACACCATATATTTT.